This TCR beta chain derives from a study of T cell responses to AZD1222 COVID-19 vaccine (dated by TCRdb to about 2021). General notes on the study: AZD1222 recipients given second doses at about 4 weeks or at about 12 weeks were pooled, since spike-specific TCR depth and breadth were not found to differ between the two schedules. A total of under 250 trial participants underwent TCR sequencing, of whom nearly 210 had received two doses of AZD1222 and some 26 had received two doses of the MenACWY control vaccine. Trial participants were enrolled by age into subgroups of 18-55, 56-69 and 70-plus years, and 148, 28 and 57 TCR-sequenced participants, respectively, were included in these subgroups.

As regards this clone: What antigen it recognizes has not been identified. No base quality information exists; no much larger clone differs at one position. This sample includes further DNA sequences coding for the same CDR3.

From the cysteine up to the phenylalanine, the CDR3 has a length of 12 residues. The kept DNA is CDR3 alone, 36 bases in frame from the first base. Cut back by 5 bases and 4 bases, the V and J ends lie 8 bases apart. The germline V gene (reference sequence) yields MNHEY for CDR1 and SMNVEV for CDR2. The investigation overall reported the following: The vaccine-associated CD4 TCRs covered the entire spike protein, and the dominant responses fell in regions 160-218 and 743-854. In the small 56-69-year group, the increase in depth fell short of significance, most likely because of low power. Because no samples from the day 14 peak response were available, repertoires could be characterized only after the peak T cell response. Conclusions about previously exposed vaccinees are limited because only a handful of AZD1222 recipients were SARS-CoV-2 seropositive at baseline. After two AZD1222 doses, both the breadth and the depth of spike-specific TCRs were significantly higher than at day 0 and than in MenACWY recipients. Participants were mostly white British and included more females than males, and it was suggested by the authors that clonal diversity may have been underestimated. Nearly half of unique spike-specific TCRs reportedly recognized epitopes outside regions mutated in the B.1.351 and B.1.1.7 variants.

The intended sense of this specimen's time point label: baseline before first vaccination. Vaccinee samples were obtained from the UK trials COV001 and COV002, which included a single-blind randomized controlled phase 2/3 trial of AZD1222 (ChAdOx1 nCoV-19) in healthy adults. For TCRbeta chain sequencing, PBMC samples were collected from trial participants at day 0 and at day 28 after the second dose. The CDR3 regions of human TCRbeta chains were analyzed by immunosequencing. The authors' analysis ran thus. Repertoire TCRs were checked for matches against a reference library of SARS-CoV-2-specific TCRs that had been generated using the MIRA antigen-specificity platform. Breadth meant the fraction of unique TCRs that were SARS-CoV-2-associated, whereas depth meant the fraction of total T cells that were SARS-CoV-2-associated. Using the MIRA data, every spike-specific TCR was mapped to the spike region that the TCR reacted to and assigned to either a CD4 or a CD8 class. Log10-transformed breadth and depth values were compared by one-way ANOVA with Sidak's multiple comparisons tests. TCRdb's version of the immuneACCESS table is confined to in-frame rearrangements and falls short of the full clone set. An unresolved V gene accounts for under half of the shortfall where checked; the remainder is of unknown origin. D and trimming come from the DNA, and the V and J calls and clone size come from that table. Within this sample are under 200,000 clones, with around 94% of them counted one time only. Approximately 0.69% of the sample is held by the ten biggest clonotypes.

The starting material was peripheral blood, obtained on day 0 of AZD1222 vaccination. Here the chain combines TRBV27 and TRBJ1-2, with the D gene call left open. The receptor's source is an adult in good health. CDR3 sequence: CASSTGGYGYTF. The sequence in DNA is TGTGCCAGCAGTACGGGTGGCTATGGCTACACCTTC.